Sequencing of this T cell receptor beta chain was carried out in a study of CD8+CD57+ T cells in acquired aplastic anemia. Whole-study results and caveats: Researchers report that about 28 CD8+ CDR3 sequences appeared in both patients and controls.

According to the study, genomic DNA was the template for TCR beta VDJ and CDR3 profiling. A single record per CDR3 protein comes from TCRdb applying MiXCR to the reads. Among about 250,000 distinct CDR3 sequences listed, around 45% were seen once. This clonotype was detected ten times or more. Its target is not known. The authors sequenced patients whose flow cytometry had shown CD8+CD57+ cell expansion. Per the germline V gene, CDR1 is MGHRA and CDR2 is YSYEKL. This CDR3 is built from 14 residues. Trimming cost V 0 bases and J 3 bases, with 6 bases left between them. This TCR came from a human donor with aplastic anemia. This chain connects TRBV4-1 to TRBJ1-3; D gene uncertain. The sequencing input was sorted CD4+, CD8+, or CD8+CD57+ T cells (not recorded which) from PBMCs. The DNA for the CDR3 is TGCGCCAGCAGCCAAGACAGGAGTGGAAACACCATATATTTT. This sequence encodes CASSQDRSGNTIYF.